The 18 T cell receptor beta chains listed next were all sequenced from one sample in a study of naive CD8 T cells in extremely preterm neonates. Study results and limitations: Preterm CDR3s were shorter than older groups', with fewer N additions and less trimming.

Preterm samples came from extremely preterm deliveries at about 22-28 weeks. These receptors' antigens are unknown. The table came from immunoSEQ multiplex PCR; TCRdb's copy has only in-frame clones and leaves some out. The sample carries 20,000 or so clones, around 88% recorded once. Sequenced sample: naive CD8+ T cells from cord blood. The receptors here all came from a boy who was born preterm.

The rearrangement links TRBV19 to TRBJ1-5; D may be TRBD1 (6 bases). Germline CDR1 LNHDA, CDR2 SQIVND (reference sequence). V shed 1 base and J shed 0 bases, with 13 bases lying between them. CDR3 length: 17 residues. CDR3 residues: CASSIGDRLYSNQPQHF. As DNA, the CDR3 is TGTGCCAGTAGTATAGGTGACAGGCTATATAGCAATCAGCCCCAGCATTTT.

The rearrangement uses TRBV13 and TRBJ1-2, with D unresolved. Germline loops: CDR1 PRHDT, CDR2 FYEKMQ (reference sequence). The CDR3 spans 13 residues. The ends were cut back, 6 bases at V and 2 bases at J, with 10 bases in the middle. DNA of the CDR3: TGTGCCAGCAGTCAAATACACAACTATGGCTACACCTTC. Its protein is CASSQIHNYGYTF.

The chain combines TRBV9 with TRBJ1-1; D is undetermined. This CDR3 has 13 amino acids. The ends were cut back, 1 base at V and 1 base at J, with 5 bases in the middle. CDR1 SGDLS and CDR2 YYNGEE come from the germline V gene. The DNA for the CDR3 is TGTGCCAGCAGCGTACTAGGGAACACTGAAGCTTTCTTT. Translation: CASSVLGNTEAFF.

The rearrangement links TRBV5-5 to TRBJ1-2; 11 nucleotides align to TRBD1. The ends lost 3 bases at V and 8 bases at J; junction bases unmatched: 0. The CDR3 is 12 residues long. The germline gives CDR1 SGHKS, CDR2 YYEKEE (reference sequence). The DNA for the CDR3 is TGTGCCAGCAGCTGGACAGGGGGCGGCTACACCTTC. Translating it yields CASSWTGGGYTF. Filled out from reference TRBV5-5 and TRBJ1-2, the complete variable domain reads DAGVTQSPTHLIKTRGQQVTLRCSPISGHKSVSWYQQVLGQGPQFIFQYYEKEERGRGNFPDRFSARQFPNYSSELNVNALLLGDSALYLCASSWTGGGYTFGSGTRLTVV.

The chain couples TRBV27 to TRBJ2-3; D is ambiguous. CDR1 is MNHEY and CDR2 is SMNVEV in the germline V gene (reference sequence). V lost 4 bases, J lost 1 base, and 6 bases lay in between. This CDR3 is 13 amino acids long. The CDR3 DNA follows: TGTGCCAGCAGTTGGAAAGGCACAGATACGCAGTATTTT. The encoded protein is CASSWKGTDTQYF.

V and J are TRBV4-2 and TRBJ2-1; D remains ambiguous. V lost 0 bases, J lost 3 bases, and 3 bases lay in between. CDR1 and CDR2 from the germline V gene are LGHNA and YNFKEQ. CDR3 length: 13 amino acids. CDR3: CASSQDNYNEQFF. The CDR3 coding sequence is TGTGCCAGCAGCCAAGACAACTACAATGAGCAGTTCTTC.

In its sample, this clone was seen a few times. The chain is built from TRBV7-3 and TRBJ2-3; 12 nucleotides agree with TRBD2. CDR3 length: 15 amino acids. V was pared by 4 bases and J by 2 bases, with 1 base of the junction left unmatched. Germline V gives CDR1 SGHTA, CDR2 FQGTGA. CDR3: CASSWTSGVTDTQYF. The CDR3 nucleotides read TGTGCCAGCAGCTGGACTAGCGGGGTCACAGATACGCAGTATTTT. The full variable domain, rest sourced from reference TRBV7-3 and TRBJ2-3, is GAGVSQTPSNKVTEKGKYVELRCDPISGHTALYWYRQSLGQGPEFLIYFQGTGAADDSGLPNDRFFAVRPEGSVSTLKIQRTERGDSAVYLCASSWTSGVTDTQYFGPGTRLTVL.

This clone has just one count. The V and J genes are TRBV14 and TRBJ2-5; D is undetermined. The DNA matches TRBJ2-7 better at its end, which makes the J call doubtful. Per the germline V gene, CDR1 is SGHDN and CDR2 is FVKESK. This CDR3 comprises 11 residues. CDR3 protein: CASSQGYEQYF. The CDR3 nucleotides are TGTGCCAGCAGCCAAGGGTACGAGCAGTACTTC.

The chain carries TRBV5-1 and TRBJ1-2, with 8 bases that match TRBD1. V dropped 4 bases and J dropped 4; count of bases not matched to a gene: 3. From germline, CDR1 is SGHRS and CDR2 YFSETQ. The CDR3 length is 13 residues. The CDR3 region has the DNA TGCGCCAGCAGCCCGACAGGGGCCTATGGCTACACCTTC. It is translated as CASSPTGAYGYTF.

The chain employs TRBV9 and TRBJ2-1, with 7 bases fitting TRBD1. This CDR3 region has 14 residues. From germline, CDR1 is SGDLS and CDR2 YYNGEE. With 3 bases clipped from V and 0 bases from J, the junction kept 0 bases outside the gene matches. CDR3 DNA: TGTGCCAGCAGCGGGGACAGCTCCTACAATGAGCAGTTCTTC. Translation: CASSGDSSYNEQFF.

V usage is TRBV6-5 and J usage is TRBJ2-2; TRBD1 matches 8 bases. With V trimmed by 2 bases and J by 1 base, 0 bases remained unmatched. Germline V gene lookup returns CDR1 MNHEY and CDR2 SVGAGI. The CDR3 covers 15 residues. The CDR3 DNA reads TGTGCCAGCAGTTACGGGACAGGGAACACCGGGGAGCTGTTTTTT. This codes for CASSYGTGNTGELFF.

This rearrangement joins TRBV10-3 to TRBJ2-3; 13 bases agree with TRBD2. Trimming removed 6 bases from V and 4 bases from J; junction bases left unmatched: 1. Germline values: CDR1 ENHRY, CDR2 SYGVKD. The CDR3 contains 14 residues. The CDR3 DNA reads TGTGCCATCAGACTAGCGGGGGGGCCAGATACGCAGTATTTT. This gives the protein CAIRLAGGPDTQYF.

As concerns this clone: Within the sample, other DNA sequences also encode this same CDR3. The V call is TRBV9, the J call TRBJ1-1; no reliable D call. The germline V gene has CDR1 SGDLS and CDR2 YYNGEE. Trimming left V 0 bases short and J 2 bases short, with 5 bases between. The CDR3 extends over 13 amino acids. CDR3 DNA sequence: TGTGCCAGCAGCGTAGAGGGAAACACTGAAGCTTTCTTT. Encoded protein: CASSVEGNTEAFF. The full variable domain, rest sourced from reference TRBV9 and TRBJ1-1, is DSGVTQTPKHLITATGQRVTLRCSPRSGDLSVYWYQQSLDQGLQFLIQYYNGEERAKGNILERFSAQQFPDLHSELNLSSLELGDSALYFCASSVEGNTEAFFGQGTRLTVV.

V is TRBV14 and J is TRBJ2-4; 10 bases fit TRBD2. Trimming cost V 2 bases and J 7 bases; bases outside gene matches: 2. The germline gives CDR1 SGHDN, CDR2 FVKESK. The CDR3 contains 14 residues. CDR3 loop: CASSQSGGANIQYF. The CDR3 DNA follows: TGTGCCAGCAGCCAAAGCGGGGGGGCCAACATTCAGTACTTC.

This clone was observed once. The V gene is TRBV19, the J gene TRBJ2-2, with D possibly matching TRBD1 (5 bases). Trimming removed 10 bases at V and 0 bases at J, with 12 bases between. The CDR3 consists of 14 residues. The germline V gene encodes CDR1 LNHDA and CDR2 SQIVND (reference sequence). CDR3 amino acids: CAIRPGSNTGELFF. CDR3 DNA: TGTGCCATTAGACCAGGGTCGAACACCGGGGAGCTGTTTTTT. The variable domain in full, with the rest retrieved from reference TRBV19 and TRBJ2-2, is DGGITQSPKYLFRKEGQNVTLSCEQNLNHDAMYWYRQDPGQGLRLIYYSQIVNDFQKGDIAEGYSVSREKKESFPLTVTSAQKNPTAFYLCAIRPGSNTGELFFGEGSRLTVL.

The gene calls are TRBV4-1 and TRBJ2-7; 7 bases align to TRBD2. Germline V gene sequence: CDR1 MGHRA, CDR2 YSYEKL. The V and J ends lost 4 bases and 3 bases, in that order; junction bases with no gene match: 0. The length of the CDR3 is 12 residues. CDR3 bases: TGCGCCAGCAGCCCTAGCGGCTACGAGCAGTACTTC. Amino acid sequence: CASSPSGYEQYF.

The chain couples TRBV11-3 to TRBJ1-6; D uncertain. Trimming stripped 1 base from V and 6 bases from J, with 1 base between. Germline V gene lookup returns CDR1 SGHNT and CDR2 YENEEA. The CDR3 covers 12 residues. CDR3 sequence: CASSLGNSPLHF. The DNA for the CDR3 is TGTGCCAGCAGCTTAGGTAATTCACCCCTCCACTTT.

The J gene is TRBJ1-6, the V gene TRBV30; 10 bases are a match to TRBD1. V dropped 0 bases and J dropped 3; count of bases not matched to a gene: 2. The CDR3 is 16 residues long. Germline CDR1 GTSNPN, CDR2 SVGIG (reference sequence). CDR3 loop: CAWSVRTGGYNSPLHF. DNA for the CDR3: TGTGCCTGGAGTGTACGGACAGGGGGCTATAATTCACCCCTCCACTTT.